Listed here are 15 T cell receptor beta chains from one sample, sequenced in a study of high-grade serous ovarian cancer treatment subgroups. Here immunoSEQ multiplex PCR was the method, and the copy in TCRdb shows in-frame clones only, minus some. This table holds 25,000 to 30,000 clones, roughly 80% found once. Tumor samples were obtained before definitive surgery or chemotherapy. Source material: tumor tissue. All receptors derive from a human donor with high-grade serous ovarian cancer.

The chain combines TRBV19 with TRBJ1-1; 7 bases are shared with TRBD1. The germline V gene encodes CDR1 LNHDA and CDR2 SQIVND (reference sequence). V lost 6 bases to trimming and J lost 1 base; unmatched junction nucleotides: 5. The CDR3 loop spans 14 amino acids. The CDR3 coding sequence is TGTGCCAGTAGAAAGGGGGCGGCGAACACTGAAGCTTTCTTT. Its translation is CASRKGAANTEAFF.

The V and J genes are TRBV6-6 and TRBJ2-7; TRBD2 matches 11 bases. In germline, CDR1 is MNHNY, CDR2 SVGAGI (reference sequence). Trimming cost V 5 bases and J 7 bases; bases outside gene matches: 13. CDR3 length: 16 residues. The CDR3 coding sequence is TGTGCCAGCAGTGGCCAGGGGTTAGCGGGAGGGATAGAGCAGTACTTC. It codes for CASSGQGLAGGIEQYF.

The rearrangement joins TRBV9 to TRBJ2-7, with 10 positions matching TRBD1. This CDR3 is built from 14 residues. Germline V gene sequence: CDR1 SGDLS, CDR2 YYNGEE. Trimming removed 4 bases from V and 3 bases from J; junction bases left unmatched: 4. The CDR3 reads CASSSRTGGYEQYF. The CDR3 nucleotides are TGTGCCAGCAGCTCAAGGACAGGGGGCTACGAGCAGTACTTC. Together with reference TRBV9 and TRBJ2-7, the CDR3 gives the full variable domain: DSGVTQTPKHLITATGQRVTLRCSPRSGDLSVYWYQQSLDQGLQFLIQYYNGEERAKGNILERFSAQQFPDLHSELNLSSLELGDSALYFCASSSRTGGYEQYFGPGTRLTVT.

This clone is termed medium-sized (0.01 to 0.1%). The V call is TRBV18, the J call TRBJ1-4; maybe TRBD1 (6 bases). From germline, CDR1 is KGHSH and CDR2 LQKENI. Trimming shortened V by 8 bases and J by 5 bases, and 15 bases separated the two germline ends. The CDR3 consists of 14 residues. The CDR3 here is CASQQQGGNEKLFF. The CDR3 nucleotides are TGTGCCAGCCAACAACAGGGAGGGAATGAAAAACTGTTTTTT.

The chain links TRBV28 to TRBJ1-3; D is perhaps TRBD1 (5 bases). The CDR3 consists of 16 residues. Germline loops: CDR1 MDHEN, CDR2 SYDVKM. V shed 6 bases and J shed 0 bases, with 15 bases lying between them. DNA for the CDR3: TGTGCCAGCAGCCTTTCCGCAGGGAGCTCTGGAAACACCATATATTTT. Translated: CASSLSAGSSGNTIYF.

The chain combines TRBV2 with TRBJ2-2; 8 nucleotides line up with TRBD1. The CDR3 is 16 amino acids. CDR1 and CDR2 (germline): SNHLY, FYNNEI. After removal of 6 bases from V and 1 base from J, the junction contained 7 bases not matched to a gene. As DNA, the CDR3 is TGTGCCAGCAGCCCAAGGGGGACAGGGAACACCGGGGAGCTGTTTTTT. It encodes CASSPRGTGNTGELFF.

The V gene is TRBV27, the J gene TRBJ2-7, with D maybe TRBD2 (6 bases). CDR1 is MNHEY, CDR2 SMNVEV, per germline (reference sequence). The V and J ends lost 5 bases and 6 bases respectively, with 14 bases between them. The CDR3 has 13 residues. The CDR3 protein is CASSTTTGSEQYF. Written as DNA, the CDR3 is TGTGCCAGCAGTACCACGACCGGGAGCGAGCAGTACTTC.

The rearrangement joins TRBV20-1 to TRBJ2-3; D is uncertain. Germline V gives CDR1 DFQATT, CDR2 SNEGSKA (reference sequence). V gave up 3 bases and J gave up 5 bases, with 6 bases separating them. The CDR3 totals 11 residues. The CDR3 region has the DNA TGCAGTGCTAGTGTGGGAGATACGCAGTATTTT. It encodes CSASVGDTQYF.

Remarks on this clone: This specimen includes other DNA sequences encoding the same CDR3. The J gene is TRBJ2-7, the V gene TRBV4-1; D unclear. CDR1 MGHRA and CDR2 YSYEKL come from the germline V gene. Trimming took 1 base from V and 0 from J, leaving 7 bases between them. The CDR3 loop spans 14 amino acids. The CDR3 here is CASSQVRSSYEQYF. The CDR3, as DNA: TGCGCCAGCAGCCAAGTTCGAAGCTCCTACGAGCAGTACTTC.

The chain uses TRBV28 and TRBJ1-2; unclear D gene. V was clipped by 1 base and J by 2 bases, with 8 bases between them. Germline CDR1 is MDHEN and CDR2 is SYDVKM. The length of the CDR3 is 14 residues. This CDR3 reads CASSLSIVNYGYTF. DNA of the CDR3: TGTGCCAGCAGTTTATCAATAGTCAACTATGGCTACACCTTC.

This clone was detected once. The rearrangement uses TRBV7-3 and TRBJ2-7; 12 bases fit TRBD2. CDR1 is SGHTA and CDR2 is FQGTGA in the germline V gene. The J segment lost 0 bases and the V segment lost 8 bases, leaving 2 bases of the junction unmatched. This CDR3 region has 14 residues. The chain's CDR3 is CASRLAGDSYEQYF. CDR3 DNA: TGTGCCAGCCGACTAGCGGGGGACTCCTACGAGCAGTACTTC. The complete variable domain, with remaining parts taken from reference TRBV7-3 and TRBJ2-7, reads GAGVSQTPSNKVTEKGKYVELRCDPISGHTALYWYRQSLGQGPEFLIYFQGTGAADDSGLPNDRFFAVRPEGSVSTLKIQRTERGDSAVYLCASRLAGDSYEQYFGPGTRLTVT.

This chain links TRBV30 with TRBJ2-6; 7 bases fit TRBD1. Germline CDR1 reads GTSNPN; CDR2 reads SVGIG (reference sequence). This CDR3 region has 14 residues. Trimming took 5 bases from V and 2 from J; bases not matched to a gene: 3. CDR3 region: CAWDRVTGANVLTF. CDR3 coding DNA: TGTGCCTGGGACAGGGTCACTGGGGCCAACGTCCTGACTTTC.

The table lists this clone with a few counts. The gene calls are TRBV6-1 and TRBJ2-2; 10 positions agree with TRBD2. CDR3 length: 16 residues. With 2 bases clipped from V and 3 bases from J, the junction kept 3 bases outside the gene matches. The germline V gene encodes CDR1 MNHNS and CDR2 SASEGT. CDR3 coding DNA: TGTGCCAGCAGTGAAAGCGGGAGGGCCGACACCGGGGAGCTGTTTTTT. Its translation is CASSESGRADTGELFF.

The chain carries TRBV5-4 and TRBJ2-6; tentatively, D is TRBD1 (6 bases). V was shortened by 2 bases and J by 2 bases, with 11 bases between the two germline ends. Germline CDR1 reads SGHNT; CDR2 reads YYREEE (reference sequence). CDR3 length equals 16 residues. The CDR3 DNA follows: TGTGCCAGCAGCTTAGGCTCAGGGGCTGGGGCCAACGTCCTGACTTTC. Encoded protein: CASSLGSGAGANVLTF.

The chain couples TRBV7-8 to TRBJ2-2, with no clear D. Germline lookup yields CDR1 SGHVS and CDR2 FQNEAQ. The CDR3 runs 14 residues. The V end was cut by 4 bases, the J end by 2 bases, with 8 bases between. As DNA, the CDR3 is TGTGCCAGCAGCTCAAGACACAACACCGGGGAGCTGTTTTTT. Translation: CASSSRHNTGELFF.